The clone carrying this T cell receptor beta chain was observed once. V lost 7 bases to trimming and J lost 4 bases, with 19 bases between them. The germline V gene encodes CDR1 SGHAT and CDR2 FQNNGV. The CDR3 runs 15 residues. Amplification used 60 Vbeta primers and 13 Jbeta primers. Produced via immunoSEQ multiplex PCR; TCRdb's table is partial and in-frame only. The sample yields under 150,000 clones, about 78% seen once. This specimen comes from a study of cytomegalovirus exposure and HLA in healthy donors. The V and J genes are TRBV11-2 and TRBJ1-1, with D unclear. The origin of this receptor is a man aged 50 or older in good health and CMV-seropositive. Sequenced material: PBMCs. The CDR3 region has the DNA TGTGCCAGCAAAGGGCTTACGAGGGTGGGCACTGAAGCTTTCTTT. Its protein is CASKGLTRVGTEAFF.